The 20 T cell receptor beta chains in this list originate from one sample, sequenced in a study of response to subunit inactivated influenza vaccine. TCRdb reanalysed the RT-PCR reads using MiXCR and keeps one entry per CDR3 protein. The data hold approximately 500,000 distinct CDR3 sequences, with 14% observed a single time. Sample: PBMCs from blood, taken roughly 12 days after vaccination. Receptor source: a man in his forties or fifties who received an inactivated influenza vaccine.

This chain links TRBV6-1 with TRBJ2-7; D call uncertain. V lost 2 bases and J lost 6, with 8 bases in between. The germline CDR1 and CDR2 sequences are MNHNS and SASEGT. The CDR3 is 12 amino acids. CDR3 bases: TGTGCCAGCAGTGAATTTGGCGGCGAGCAGTACTTC. It translates to CASSEFGGEQYF.

This chain uses TRBV12-3 or TRBV12-4 with TRBJ2-1; D perhaps matches TRBD1 (5 bases). Trimming left V 6 bases short and J 16 bases short, with 19 bases between. The CDR3 runs to 12 residues. Here the CDR3 reads CASSLAPAGHFF. In DNA form, the CDR3 reads TGTGCCAGCAGCCTCGCTCCAGCAGGGCACTTCTTC.

The chain couples TRBV3-1 to TRBJ2-1, with D tentatively TRBD1 or TRBD2 (5 bases each). V lost 4 bases, J lost 6 bases, and 10 bases lay in between. The CDR3 consists of 13 residues. Germline lookup yields CDR1 LGHDT and CDR2 YNNKEL (reference sequence). The DNA of the CDR3 is TGTGCCAGCAGCCTAAAGGGGAGCAATGAGCAGTTCTTC. It yields the protein CASSLKGSNEQFF.

This clonotype has more than one count but fewer than ten. This chain uses TRBV12-3 or TRBV12-4 with TRBJ1-2, with a possible D match to TRBD1 (6 bases). The CDR3 is 13 residues long. The V end was cut by 3 bases, the J end by 8 bases, with 13 bases between. Here the CDR3 reads CASSFGQQKGYTF. DNA of the CDR3: TGTGCCAGCAGTTTCGGACAGCAGAAGGGCTACACCTTC.

CDR3 nucleotide sequence: TGCAGCGTCCGAGGGCTCTCCTACGAGCAGTACTTC. Encoded protein: CSVRGLSYEQYF. The chain combines TRBV29-1 with TRBJ2-7; a weak D match, TRBD2 (5 bases). The CDR3 length is 12 residues. Germline CDR1 SQVTM, CDR2 ANQGSEA. Trimming pared 6 bases from V and 0 bases from J, leaving 9 bases between.

Many counts were recorded for this clonotype. This rearrangement joins TRBV7-2 to TRBJ2-5, with 10 bases fitting TRBD1. Germline assignment: CDR1 SGHTA and CDR2 FQGNSA. The CDR3 extends over 16 amino acids. Trimming cost V 0 bases and J 5 bases; bases outside gene matches: 6. The CDR3 bases are TGTGCCAGCAGCTTAGCAGACAGGGGGCTAGGGGAGACCCAGTACTTC. Translated, it gives CASSLADRGLGETQYF. The full variable domain, with the rest looked up from reference TRBV7-2 and TRBJ2-5, is GAGVSQSPSNKVTEKGKDVELRCDPISGHTALYWYRQSLGQGLEFLIYFQGNSAPDKSGLPSDRFSAERTGGSVSTLTIQRTQQEDSAVYLCASSLADRGLGETQYFGPGTRLLVL.

This clonotype was found many times. The chain links TRBV7-2 to TRBJ1-6; 7 positions match TRBD1. CDR3 length: 14 amino acids. The junction had 3 bases not matched to a gene; V was cut back by 1 base and J by 9 bases. CDR1 is SGHTA and CDR2 is FQGNSA in the germline V gene. CDR3 coding DNA: TGTGCCAGCAGCTTAGGACAGGGCAGTTCACCCCTCCACTTT. It specifies CASSLGQGSSPLHF.

This clonotype was seen more than once but under ten times. The chain carries TRBV12-3 or TRBV12-4 and TRBJ2-3; D unclear. The V and J ends lost 4 bases and 10 bases respectively, with 15 bases between them. This CDR3 spans 13 amino acids. CDR3 DNA sequence: TGTGCCAGCAGTTCCAAAGCCCCATTGGCGCAGTATTTT. This encodes CASSSKAPLAQYF.

The chain has TRBV12-3 or TRBV12-4 and TRBJ2-2; D may be TRBD1 (7 bases). The V end lost 7 bases, the J end lost 2 bases, and 17 bases lay between the germline ends. CDR3 size: 16 residues. CDR3: CASTLGGTANTGELFF. The CDR3 nucleotides are TGTGCCAGCACCCTGGGCGGGACAGCCAACACCGGGGAGCTGTTTTTT.

DNA of the CDR3: TGCAGTGCTCCGACACTTACTCAGGAGACCCAGTACTTC. As protein: CSAPTLTQETQYF. This chain connects TRBV20-1 to TRBJ2-5; the D is unclear. From germline, CDR1 is DFQATT and CDR2 SNEGSKA (reference sequence). The germline V and J ends were trimmed by 5 bases and 5 bases, with 15 bases remaining between them. The CDR3 consists of 13 residues.

The table lists this clonotype with many counts. The V gene is TRBV9, the J gene TRBJ1-1; D not resolved. CDR3 size: 13 residues. Germline V CDR1 and CDR2: SGDLS, YYNGEE. The germline V and J ends were trimmed by 3 bases and 1 base, with 7 bases remaining between them. The CDR3 region has the DNA TGTGCCAGCAGCGGGCGGGGGAACACTGAAGCTTTCTTT. As protein: CASSGRGNTEAFF.

The gene calls are TRBV7-2 and TRBJ2-1; a weak D match, TRBD2 (6 bases). The CDR3 spans 16 residues. The germline V gene has CDR1 SGHTA and CDR2 FQGNSA. The germline V and J ends were trimmed by 2 bases and 7 bases, with 18 bases remaining between them. CDR3 protein: CASSLRWRDGGNEQFF. CDR3 DNA: TGTGCCAGCAGCTTACGGTGGCGTGACGGGGGAAATGAGCAGTTCTTC.

This clonotype was counted a few times. The chain couples TRBV10-3 to TRBJ2-2; D is uncertain. The CDR3 extends over 16 amino acids. V was pared by 5 bases and J by 1 base, with 14 bases between. From germline, CDR1 is ENHRY and CDR2 SYGVKD. The CDR3 bases are TGTGCCATCAGTAAAAAAAAGAACGGGAACACCGGGGAGCTGTTTTTT. Translating gives CAISKKKNGNTGELFF.

This clonotype was counted only a few times. The rearrangement links TRBV7-2 to TRBJ1-6; D is unresolved. From germline, CDR1 is SGHTA and CDR2 FQGNSA. This CDR3 is built from 15 residues. The ends were cut back, 0 bases at V and 7 bases at J, with 10 bases in the middle. The chain's CDR3 is CASSLAPGVNSPLHF. CDR3 nucleotide sequence: TGTGCCAGCAGCTTAGCGCCAGGAGTAAATTCACCCCTCCACTTT.

This rearrangement joins TRBV2 to TRBJ2-2; possible D gene TRBD1, 6 bases. CDR3 length equals 15 residues. The V and J ends lost 5 bases and 8 bases respectively, with 18 bases between them. Looked up from germline, CDR1 is SNHLY and CDR2 is FYNNEI. The CDR3 protein is CASSQNPAGAGELFF. The CDR3 nucleotides are TGTGCCAGCAGTCAAAACCCGGCAGGGGCTGGGGAGCTGTTTTTT.

CDR3 region: CASSPKGEGNTEAFF. CDR3 nucleotide sequence: TGTGCCAGCAGCCCTAAGGGGGAAGGGAACACTGAAGCTTTCTTT. The chain uses TRBV7-9 and TRBJ1-1, with a weak D call TRBD1 (6 bases). CDR3 length equals 15 residues. V lost 5 bases to trimming and J lost 1 base, with 14 bases between them. The germline V gene encodes CDR1 SEHNR and CDR2 FQNEAQ (reference sequence). Looking up the rest from reference TRBV7-9 and TRBJ1-1 gives the full variable domain: DTGVSQNPRHKITKRGQNVTFRCDPISEHNRLYWYRQTLGQGPEFLTYFQNEAQLEKSRLLSDRFSAERPKGSFSTLEIQRTEQGDSAMYLCASSPKGEGNTEAFFGQGTRLTVV.

Concerning this clonotype: It may be a read error: a sequence one base away is much more abundant. The V call is TRBV10-3, the J call TRBJ1-5; 7 bases match TRBD1. Germline V gene sequence: CDR1 ENHRY, CDR2 SYGVKD. CDR3 length equals 14 residues. The CDR3 bases are TGTGCCATCAGTGTTGGGACAGACAATCGGCCCCAGCATTTT. Translating it yields CAISVGTDNRPQHF.

This clonotype appeared many times. The chain uses TRBV29-1 and TRBJ2-5; D might be TRBD2 (6 bases). Germline loops: CDR1 SQVTM, CDR2 ANQGSEA. The CDR3 covers 13 residues. V was pared by 0 bases and J by 7 bases, with 12 bases between. CDR3 in DNA: TGCAGCGTTGAAGATGGTGTTAGCGGGACCCAGTACTTC. This encodes CSVEDGVSGTQYF.

This clonotype was counted between two and nine times. Compared with germline, one end of the junction differs, possibly owing to a read error. The CDR3 sequence: CASSLEPAGQPQHF. CDR3 in DNA: TGTGCCAGCAGTTTAGAGCCTGCCGGACAGCCCCAGCATTTT. This chain joins TRBV7-6 and TRBJ1-5; D is ambiguous. The CDR3 extends over 14 amino acids. Germline lookup yields CDR1 SGHVS and CDR2 FNYEAQ.

V and J are TRBV7-2 and TRBJ1-1, with unresolved D. The ends were cut back, 1 base at V and 4 bases at J, with 10 bases in the middle. The CDR3 runs 14 residues. Germline values: CDR1 SGHTA, CDR2 FQGNSA. The CDR3 DNA follows: TGTGCCAGCAGCTTAGACGTTGAGGGCACTGAAGCTTTCTTT. Translating gives CASSLDVEGTEAFF.